The source of this T cell receptor beta chain is a study of T cells in Graves' hyperthyroidism and ophthalmopathy. RNA transcripts yielded amplified TCR beta CDR3 regions. HTBI primers were employed in a first-round RT-PCR of the TCR CDR3. TCRdb reanalysed the multiplex PCR reads using MiXCR and keeps one entry per CDR3 protein. The sample holds 250,000 to 300,000 distinct CDR3 sequences, about an eighth seen once. The CDR3 is 15 residues long. Trimming took 0 bases from V and 11 from J, leaving 19 bases between them. Germline assignment: CDR1 MGHRA and CDR2 YSYEKL. The table lists this clonotype with many counts.

Source material: blood. The chain carries TRBV4-1 and TRBJ1-1; D not certain. This receptor was obtained from a woman in her 30s with Graves' hyperthyroidism that later progressed to Graves' ophthalmopathy. The CDR3: CASSQDPRAGMRAFF. DNA for the CDR3: TGCGCCAGCAGCCAAGATCCCAGAGCCGGGATGCGGGCTTTCTTT.